These 6 T cell receptor beta chains were sequenced from one sample in a study of CD8+CD57+ T cells in acquired aplastic anemia. TCR beta VDJ and CDR3 profiling used genomic DNA as template. Each CDR3 protein is one row after TCRdb ran MiXCR on the reads. The sample holds about 180,000 distinct CDR3 sequences, roughly 48% seen once. The patients chosen for sequencing had shown expansion of CD8+CD57+ cells (detected by flow cytometry). What was sequenced was sorted CD4+, CD8+, or CD8+CD57+ T cells (not recorded which) from PBMCs. Receptors originate from a human donor with aplastic anemia.

Ten or more counts support this clonotype. The chain carries TRBV19 and TRBJ2-7; weak D call: TRBD1 (6 bases). The CDR3 runs 13 residues. The V and J ends lost 4 bases and 2 bases respectively, with 9 bases between them. Germline V gene sequence: CDR1 LNHDA, CDR2 SQIVND (reference sequence). For the CDR3, the DNA is TGTGCCAGTAGTAGGGGGCGAACCTACGAGCAGTACTTC. It is translated as CASSRGRTYEQYF.

This clonotype was counted ten times or more. V usage is TRBV19 and J usage is TRBJ1-2; TRBD1 matches 7 bases. V shed 5 bases and J 0 bases; nucleotides not matched to a gene: 15. The CDR3 runs to 18 residues. Germline V lookup: CDR1 LNHDA, CDR2 SQIVND (reference sequence). CDR3 sequence reads: CASSLSWDRISANYGYTF. The CDR3 DNA reads as TGTGCCAGTAGTCTCTCCTGGGACAGAATCTCCGCTAACTATGGCTACACCTTC.

With regard to this clonotype: A much larger clone is a single base away; this may be a read error. Given the absence of the conserved phenylalanine or tryptophan at the CDR3 end, a read error is likely. The rearrangement links TRBV6-1 to TRBJ2-7, with D possibly TRBD2 on 5 matching bases. This CDR3 comprises 15 residues. The germline V and J ends were trimmed by 4 bases and 1 base, with 14 bases remaining between them. Germline CDR1 is MNHNS and CDR2 is SASEGT. The CDR3 DNA follows: TGTGCCAGCAGTGGGACGGGGTGGTTGTCCTACGAGCAGTACTCC. It encodes CASSGTGWLSYEQYS.

This clonotype was counted at least ten times. V usage is TRBV9 and J usage is TRBJ1-1; D is possibly TRBD1 (6 bases). Germline V gene lookup returns CDR1 SGDLS and CDR2 YYNGEE. Trimming took 4 bases from V and 7 from J, leaving 20 bases between them. The CDR3 has 15 amino acids. The CDR3 region is CASSPRTDGGGEAFF. As DNA, the CDR3 is TGTGCCAGCAGCCCTAGGACAGACGGGGGAGGTGAAGCTTTCTTT.

This chain connects TRBV24-1 to TRBJ2-2; TRBD1 or TRBD2 may be the D gene (5 bases each). Germline V gives CDR1 KGHDR, CDR2 SFDVKD. The CDR3 is 15 amino acids. Trimming removed 4 bases at V and 5 bases at J, with 13 bases between. CDR3 sequence (DNA): TGTGCCACCAGTGAGGCAGGGAGATTTACCGGGGAGCTGTTTTTT. Translation: CATSEAGRFTGELFF.

This clonotype was detected only a few times. The chain recombines TRBV3-1 with TRBJ2-2; 12 nucleotides align to TRBD2. CDR3 length equals 16 residues. Germline CDR1 reads LGHDT; CDR2 reads YNNKEL (reference sequence). Trimming at V came to 5 bases and at J to 5 bases, leaving 6 bases not matched to a gene. The CDR3 protein is CASSLTSGGRTGELFF. The CDR3 coding sequence is TGTGCCAGCAGCTTAACTAGCGGGGGGAGGACCGGGGAGCTGTTTTTT. Variable domain in full (rest from reference TRBV3-1 and TRBJ2-2): DTAVSQTPKYLVTQMGNDKSIKCEQNLGHDTMYWYKQDSKKFLKIMFSYNNKELIINETVPNRFSPKSPDKAHLNLHINSLELGDSAVYFCASSLTSGGRTGELFFGEGSRLTVL.